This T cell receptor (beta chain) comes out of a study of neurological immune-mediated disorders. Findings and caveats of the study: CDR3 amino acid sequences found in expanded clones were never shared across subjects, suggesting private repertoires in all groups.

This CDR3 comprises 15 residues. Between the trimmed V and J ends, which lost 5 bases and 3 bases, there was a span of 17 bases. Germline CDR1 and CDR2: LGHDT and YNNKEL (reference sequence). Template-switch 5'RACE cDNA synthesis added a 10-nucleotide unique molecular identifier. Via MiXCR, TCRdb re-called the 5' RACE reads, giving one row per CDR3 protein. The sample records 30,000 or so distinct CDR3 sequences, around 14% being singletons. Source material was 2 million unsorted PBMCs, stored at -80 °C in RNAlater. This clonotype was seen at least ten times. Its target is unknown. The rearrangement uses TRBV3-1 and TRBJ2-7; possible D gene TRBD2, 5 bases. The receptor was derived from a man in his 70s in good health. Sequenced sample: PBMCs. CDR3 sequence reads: CASSFGTSPDYEQYF. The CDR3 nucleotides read TGTGCCAGCAGCTTCGGAACTAGTCCCGACTACGAGCAGTACTTC.